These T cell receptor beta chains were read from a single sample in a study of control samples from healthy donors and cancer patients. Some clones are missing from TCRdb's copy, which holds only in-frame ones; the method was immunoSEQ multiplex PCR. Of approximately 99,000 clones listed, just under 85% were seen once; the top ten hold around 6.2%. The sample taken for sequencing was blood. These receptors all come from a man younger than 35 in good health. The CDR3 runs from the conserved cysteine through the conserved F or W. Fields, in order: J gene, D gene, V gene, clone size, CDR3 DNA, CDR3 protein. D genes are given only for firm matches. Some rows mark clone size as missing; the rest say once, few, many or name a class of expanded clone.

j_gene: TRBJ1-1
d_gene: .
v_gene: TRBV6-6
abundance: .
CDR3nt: TGTGCCAGCAGGGACTCGTGGGGGGCCTCGAACACTGAAGCTTTCTTT
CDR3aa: CASRDSWGASNTEAFF

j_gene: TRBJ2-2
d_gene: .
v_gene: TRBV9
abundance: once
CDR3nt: TGTGCCAGCAGCGTAAGGACCGGGGAGCTGTTTTTT
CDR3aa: CASSVRTGELFF

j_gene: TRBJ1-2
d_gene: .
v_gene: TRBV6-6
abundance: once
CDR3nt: TGTGCCAGCAGTCAGAGGGCTGATGGCTACACCTTC
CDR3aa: CASSQRADGYTF

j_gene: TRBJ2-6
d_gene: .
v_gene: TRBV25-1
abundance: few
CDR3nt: TGTGCCAGCAGTGACAGCTCTGGGGCCAACGTCCTGACTTTC
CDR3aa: CASSDSSGANVLTF

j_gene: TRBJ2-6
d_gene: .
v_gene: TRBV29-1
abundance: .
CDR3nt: TGCAGCGTAGAGAGCTCTGGGGCCAACGTCCTGACTTTC
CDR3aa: CSVESSGANVLTF

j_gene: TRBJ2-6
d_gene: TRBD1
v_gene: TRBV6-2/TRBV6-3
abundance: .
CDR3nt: TGTGCCAGCAGTTACTCCAATGCTCCGGACAGGGTATCGTCTGGGGCCAACGTCCTGACTTTC
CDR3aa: CASSYSNAPDRVSSGANVLTF

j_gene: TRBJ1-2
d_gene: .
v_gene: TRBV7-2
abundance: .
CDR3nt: TGTGCCAGCAGCTATTGGAGGGGTACTGGCTACACCTTC
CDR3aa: CASSYWRGTGYTF

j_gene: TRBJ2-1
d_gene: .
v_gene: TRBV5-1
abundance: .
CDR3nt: TGCGCCAGCAGCGTTCGAGTACCCAGTGAGCAGTTCTTC
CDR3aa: CASSVRVPSEQFF

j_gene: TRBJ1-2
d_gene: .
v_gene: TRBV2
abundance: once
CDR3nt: TGTGCCAGCAGTGAAGTTGGGGAGACGGATGGCTACACCTTC
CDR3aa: CASSEVGETDGYTF

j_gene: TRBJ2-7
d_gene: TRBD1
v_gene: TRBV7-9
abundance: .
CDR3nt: TGTGCCAGCAGCTTAGGCGGGACAGGGGCGTCCTACGAGCAGTACTTC
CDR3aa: CASSLGGTGASYEQYF

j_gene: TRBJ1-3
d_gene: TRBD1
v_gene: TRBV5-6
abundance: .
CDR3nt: TGTGCCAGCCGACAGGGGGTTTACTCTGGAAACACCATATATTTT
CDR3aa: CASRQGVYSGNTIYF

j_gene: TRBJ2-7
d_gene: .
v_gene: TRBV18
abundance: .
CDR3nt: TGTGCCAGCTCACCCGACAGCTACGAGCAGTACTTC
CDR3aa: CASSPDSYEQYF

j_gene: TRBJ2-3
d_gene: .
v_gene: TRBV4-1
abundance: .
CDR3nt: TGCGCCAGCAGCCAAAGAGTAACTAGCACAGATACGCAGTATTTT
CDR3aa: CASSQRVTSTDTQYF

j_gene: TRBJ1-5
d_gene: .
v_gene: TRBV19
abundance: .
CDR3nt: TGTGCCAGCAGTCTCGCGAATCAGCCCCAGCATTTT
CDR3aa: CASSLANQPQHF

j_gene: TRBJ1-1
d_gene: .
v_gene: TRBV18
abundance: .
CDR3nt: TGTGCCAGCTCACGCAAGGACAGCCGTGGCCGCCCTTTCTTT
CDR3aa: CASSRKDSRGRPFF

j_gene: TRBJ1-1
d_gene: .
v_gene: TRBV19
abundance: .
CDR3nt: TGTGCCAGTAGTATAGACGTGGGCGGGCCCCCCCAGGACACTGAAGCTTTCTTT
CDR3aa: CASSIDVGGPPQDTEAFF

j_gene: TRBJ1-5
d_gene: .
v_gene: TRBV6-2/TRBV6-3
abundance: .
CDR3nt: TGTGCCAGCAGTTTCACGGCAGGGGCTAGCAATCAGCCCCAGCATTTT
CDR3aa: CASSFTAGASNQPQHF

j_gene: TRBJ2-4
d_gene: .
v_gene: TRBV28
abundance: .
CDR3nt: TGTGCCAGCAGTTTAGGGACGACTCCCAACATTCAGTACTTC
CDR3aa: CASSLGTTPNIQYF

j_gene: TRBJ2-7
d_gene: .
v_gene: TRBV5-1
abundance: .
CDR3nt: TGCGCCAGCAGCCCCAGGGAGGCGGTCTACGAGCAGTACTTC
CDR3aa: CASSPREAVYEQYF

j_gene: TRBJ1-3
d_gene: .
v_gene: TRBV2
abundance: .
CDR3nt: TGTGCCAGCAGTGAGAAGAGGAAACCTGGAAACACCATATATTTT
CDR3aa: CASSEKRKPGNTIYF

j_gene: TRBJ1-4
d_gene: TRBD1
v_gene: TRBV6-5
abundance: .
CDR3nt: TGTGCCAGCAATTACAGGGGGCTTACTAATGAAAAACTGTTTTTT
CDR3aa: CASNYRGLTNEKLFF

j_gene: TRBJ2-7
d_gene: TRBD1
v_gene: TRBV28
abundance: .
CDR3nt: TGTGCCAGCAGTCTCCAGGCGACAGGGAGCTCCTACGAGCAGTACTTC
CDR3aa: CASSLQATGSSYEQYF

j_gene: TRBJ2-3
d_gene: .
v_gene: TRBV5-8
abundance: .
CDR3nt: TGTGCCAGCAGCTTGGGGGGGGGCCGTACAGATACGCAGTATTTT
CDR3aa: CASSLGGGRTDTQYF

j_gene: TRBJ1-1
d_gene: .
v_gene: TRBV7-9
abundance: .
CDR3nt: TGTGCCAGCAGCTTAGGGGGGTTGGGTGGGGCTTTCTTT
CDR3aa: CASSLGGLGGAFF

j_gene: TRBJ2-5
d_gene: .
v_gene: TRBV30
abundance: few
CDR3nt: TGTGCCTGGAGTCCCACGGGGGAGACCCAGTACTTC
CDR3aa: CAWSPTGETQYF

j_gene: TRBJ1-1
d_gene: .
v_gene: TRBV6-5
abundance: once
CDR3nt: TGTGCCAGCAGGGAGGGACGCCCCAACACTGAAGCTTTCTTT
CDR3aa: CASREGRPNTEAFF

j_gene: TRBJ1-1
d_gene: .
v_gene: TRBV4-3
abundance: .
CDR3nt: TGCGCCAGCAGCCAAGGGTGGTCAGGGAACACTGAAGCTTTCTTT
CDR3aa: CASSQGWSGNTEAFF

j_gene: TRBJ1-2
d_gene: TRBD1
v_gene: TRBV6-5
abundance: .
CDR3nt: TGTGCCAGCAGGCAGACAGGGGGCCTCGGCTACACCTTC
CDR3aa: CASRQTGGLGYTF

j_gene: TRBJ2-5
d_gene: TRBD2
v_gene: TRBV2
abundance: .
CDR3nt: TGTGCCAGCAAAGACAGAGGGACTAGCGGGGGCCCGCAAGAGACCCAGTACTTC
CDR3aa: CASKDRGTSGGPQETQYF

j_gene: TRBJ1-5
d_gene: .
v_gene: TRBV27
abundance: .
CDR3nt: TGTGCCAGCGGCACCGGGGGGTCCCAGCATTTT
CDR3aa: CASGTGGSQHF

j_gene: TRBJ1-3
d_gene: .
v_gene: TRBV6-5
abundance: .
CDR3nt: TGTGCCAGCACCTCGGGGGGGTATCTTGGAAACACCATATATTTT
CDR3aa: CASTSGGYLGNTIYF

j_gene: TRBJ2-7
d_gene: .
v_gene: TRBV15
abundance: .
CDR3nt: TGTGCCACCAGCAGAGAGAGGGGCGGCGAGCAGTACTTC
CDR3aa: CATSRERGGEQYF

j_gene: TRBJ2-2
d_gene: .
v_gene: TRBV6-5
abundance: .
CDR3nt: TGTGCCAGCAGTTATTACCAGGGTAGAGCCGGGGAGCTGTTTTTT
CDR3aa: CASSYYQGRAGELFF

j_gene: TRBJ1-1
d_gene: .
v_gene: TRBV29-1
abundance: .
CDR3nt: TGCAGCGTCCTCGGGGGCGGCACTGAAGCTTTCTTT
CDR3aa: CSVLGGGTEAFF

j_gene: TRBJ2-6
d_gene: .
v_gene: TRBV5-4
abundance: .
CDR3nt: TGTGCCAGCAGCCAGGCGACAGTGAAATCGATCAGCTCTGGGGCCAACGTCCTGACTTTC
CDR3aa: CASSQATVKSISSGANVLTF

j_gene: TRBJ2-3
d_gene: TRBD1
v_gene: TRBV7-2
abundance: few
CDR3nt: TGTGCCAGCAGCTCACAACCGGGACAGACCACAGATACGCAGTATTTT
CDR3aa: CASSSQPGQTTDTQYF

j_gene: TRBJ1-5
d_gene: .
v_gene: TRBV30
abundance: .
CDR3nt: TGTGCTTGGGGACACTTAAGCAATCAGCCCCAGCATTTT
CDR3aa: CAWGHLSNQPQHF

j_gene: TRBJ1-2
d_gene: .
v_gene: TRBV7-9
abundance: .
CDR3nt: TGTGCCAGCAGCTTTGGTCCCCTCTATGGCTACACCTTC
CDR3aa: CASSFGPLYGYTF

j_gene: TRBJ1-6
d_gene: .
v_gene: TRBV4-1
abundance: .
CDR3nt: TGCGCCAGCAGCCAAGAAGCCCAAGGACAAAAAAATTCACCCCTCCACTTT
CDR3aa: CASSQEAQGQKNSPLHF

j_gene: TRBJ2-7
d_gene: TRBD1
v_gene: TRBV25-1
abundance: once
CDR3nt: TGTGCCAGCAGTGAGGGACGGGACAGCTACGAGCAGTACTTC
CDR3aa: CASSEGRDSYEQYF

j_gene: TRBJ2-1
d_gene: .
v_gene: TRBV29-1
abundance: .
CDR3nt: TGCAGCGTCAGAGACCGAGGGGGATACAATGAGCAGTTCTTC
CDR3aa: CSVRDRGGYNEQFF

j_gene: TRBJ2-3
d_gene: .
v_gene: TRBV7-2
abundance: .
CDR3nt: TGTGCCAGCAGCTTAGCGGGGGTGGATACGCAGTATTTT
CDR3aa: CASSLAGVDTQYF

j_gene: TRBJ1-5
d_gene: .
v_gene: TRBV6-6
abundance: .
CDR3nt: TGTGCCAGCAGTTACGAGGACAGTGGCAATCAGCCCCAGCATTTT
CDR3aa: CASSYEDSGNQPQHF

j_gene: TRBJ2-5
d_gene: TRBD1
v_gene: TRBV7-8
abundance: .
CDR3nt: TGTGCCAGCAGGCGGGACAGGGGCATCCAAGAGACCCAGTACTTC
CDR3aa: CASRRDRGIQETQYF